Following are 19 T cell receptor beta chains from one sample sequenced in a study of human T cells and chemical hapten exposure. Time point reported: patch test 1, 2 weeks after DPC sensitization. Treatment indicated: therapeutic diphenylcyclopropenone sensitization with weekly scalp DPC. Via MiXCR, TCRdb re-called the RACE reads, giving one row per CDR3 protein. The profile covers some 49,000 distinct CDR3 sequences, with around 9% appearing a single time and around 4.5% taken by the ten largest. This specimen consisted of whole blood, obtained in connection with sensitization to the hapten diphenylcyclopropenone (DPC). These receptors were collected from a woman in her forties or fifties with alopecia areata. Some clones in this sample may be carry-over from other donors' samples.

In this sample, this clonotype turned up many times. V is TRBV28 and J is TRBJ2-1, with D uncertain. V dropped 5 bases and J dropped 5 bases, with 7 bases sitting between them. CDR3 length equals 12 residues. Per germline, CDR1 MDHEN and CDR2 SYDVKM. CDR3 residues: CASSNLNNEQFF. CDR3 in DNA: TGTGCCAGCAGTAACCTGAACAATGAGCAGTTCTTC. Filled out from reference TRBV28 and TRBJ2-1, the complete variable domain reads DVKVTQSSRYLVKRTGEKVFLECVQDMDHENMFWYRQDPGLGLRLIYFSYDVKMKEKGDIPEGYSVSREKKERFSLILESASTNQTSMYLCASSNLNNEQFFGPGTRLTVL.

This clonotype appeared many times. The V and J genes are TRBV28 and TRBJ2-7, with TRBD2 matching 13 bases. The V gene's germline CDR1 is MDHEN and CDR2 SYDVKM. The CDR3 length is 17 residues. The ends lost 6 bases at V and 2 bases at J; junction bases unmatched: 10. The CDR3 here is CASRSPGTSGNPYEQYF. CDR3 DNA sequence: TGTGCCAGCAGGTCGCCGGGGACTAGCGGGAACCCCTACGAGCAGTACTTC.

The rearrangement uses TRBV10-3 and TRBJ2-3; TRBD2 matches at 9 bases. The junction had 3 bases not matched to a gene; V was cut back by 2 bases and J by 0 bases. The CDR3 runs to 16 residues. Germline V gene data show CDR1 as ENHRY and CDR2 as SYGVKD. In DNA form, the CDR3 reads TGTGCCATCAGTGAGAGGCTAGCGGGGAGCACAGATACGCAGTATTTT. It translates to CAISERLAGSTDTQYF.

This clonotype was seen a handful of times. Written as DNA, the CDR3 is TGTGCCAGCAGCTTAGATCTTTATCCGGAGTCCCTAGATACGCAGTATTTT. It encodes CASSLDLYPESLDTQYF. The V gene is TRBV11-2, the J gene TRBJ2-3; D remains ambiguous. From germline, CDR1 is SGHAT and CDR2 FQNNGV. Trimming pared 0 bases from V and 5 bases from J, leaving 18 bases between. The CDR3 is made up of 17 amino acids.

This clonotype was counted once. The rearrangement uses TRBV7-2 and TRBJ2-1, with D perhaps matching TRBD1 (5 bases). CDR3 length: 17 amino acids. Germline values: CDR1 SGHTA, CDR2 FQGNSA. V shed 2 bases and J shed 0 bases, with 14 bases lying between them. The CDR3 DNA reads as TGTGCCAGCAGCTTACGCCTAAGACAGTTCTCCTACAATGAGCAGTTCTTC. Amino acid sequence: CASSLRLRQFSYNEQFF.

This clonotype has at least ten counts. This chain links TRBV7-9 with TRBJ2-1; D may be TRBD2 (5 bases). CDR3 length: 16 amino acids. Trimming stripped 2 bases from V and 4 bases from J, with 15 bases between. Germline CDR1 and CDR2: SEHNR and FQNEAQ (reference sequence). Here the CDR3 reads CASSLSGIRAYNEQFF. CDR3 sequence (DNA): TGTGCCAGCAGCTTATCCGGGATAAGGGCTTACAATGAGCAGTTCTTC.

DNA of the CDR3: TGTGCCAGCAGTAGGGGAAACACCATATATTTT. It encodes CASSRGNTIYF. This chain uses TRBV6-5 with TRBJ1-3, with unresolved D. Germline values: CDR1 MNHEY, CDR2 SVGAGI. This CDR3 comprises 11 residues. V lost 5 bases, J lost 4 bases, and 3 bases lay in between.

This clonotype was seen repeatedly, ten times or more. The J gene is TRBJ1-2, the V gene TRBV10-3; 7 nucleotides align to TRBD1. V lost 6 bases, J lost 5 bases, and 6 bases stayed unmatched. The CDR3 loop spans 13 amino acids. Germline CDR1 ENHRY, CDR2 SYGVKD. DNA for the CDR3: TGTGCCATCAGCCCGGGACAGTCATATGGCTACACCTTC. This translates into CAISPGQSYGYTF.

There are many counts of this clonotype. The CDR3 sequence is CASSPALARSSYNEQFF. CDR3 in DNA: TGTGCCAGCAGCCCGGCTCTAGCGCGCAGCTCCTACAATGAGCAGTTCTTC. The rearrangement joins TRBV4-2 to TRBJ2-1, with D possibly TRBD2 on 6 matching bases. This CDR3 spans 17 amino acids. From germline, CDR1 is LGHNA and CDR2 YNFKEQ. Trimming took off 4 bases at V and 0 bases at J, with 16 bases between the two ends.

The table lists this clonotype with many counts. The rearrangement joins TRBV20-1 to TRBJ1-2; D is uncertain. The germline CDR1 and CDR2 sequences are DFQATT and SNEGSKA (reference sequence). The V gene lost 5 bases and the J gene lost 8 bases, with 15 bases spanning the gap. This CDR3 is built from 12 residues. The DNA of the CDR3 is TGCAGTGCTCGACCGGGGTTTGAAGGCTACACCTTC. It is translated as CSARPGFEGYTF.

In its sample, this clonotype was seen many times. CDR3 in DNA: TGTGCCAGCAGCTTACCTCTGGGACTAGCGGGAGAAATACGCACCGGGGAGCTGTTTTTT. It specifies CASSLPLGLAGEIRTGELFF. The V and J genes are TRBV7-9 and TRBJ2-2; TRBD2 matches at 14 bases. After removal of 2 bases from V and 4 bases from J, the junction contained 12 bases not matched to a gene. Germline-derived CDR1 and CDR2 are SEHNR and FQNEAQ (reference sequence). This CDR3 has 20 amino acids.

V is TRBV7-2 and J is TRBJ2-1; 11 bases map to TRBD2. V dropped 5 bases and J dropped 6; count of bases not matched to a gene: 9. CDR1 and CDR2 from the germline V gene are SGHTA and FQGNSA. The CDR3 runs to 16 residues. The CDR3 nucleotides read TGTGCCAGCAGCCAACTTAGCGGGAGGGTCGTCAATGAGCAGTTCTTC. Protein: CASSQLSGRVVNEQFF.

Remarks on this clonotype: A junction boundary mismatches the germline segment, possibly from a read error. The chain recombines TRBV20-1 with TRBJ2-5; 7 positions match TRBD1. CDR1 and CDR2 (germline): DFQATT, SNEGSKA (reference sequence). The CDR3 has 15 residues. The chain's CDR3 is CSARDGTAVKETQYF. The CDR3 DNA reads TGCAGTGCGAGAGATGGGACAGCAGTTAAAGAGACCCAGTACTTC.

This clonotype came up many times. The chain combines TRBV29-1 with TRBJ2-3; D unresolved. The CDR3 runs to 12 residues. Germline assignment: CDR1 SQVTM and CDR2 ANQGSEA. V was clipped by 1 base and J by 4 bases, with 6 bases between them. CDR3 region: CSVEGGSDTQYF. The CDR3 bases are TGCAGCGTTGAAGGTGGGTCAGATACGCAGTATTTT.

This clonotype was observed many times. The chain joins TRBV6-6 to TRBJ1-2; no firm D call. Germline V CDR1 and CDR2: MNHNY, SVGAGI (reference sequence). Trimming left V 2 bases short and J 5 bases short, with 30 bases between. The CDR3 totals 20 residues. The DNA for the CDR3 is TGTGCCAGCAGTTACCTTGGAGGGCTAAAGGGTGTAAGGAAAGAGTATGGCTACACCTTC. Protein product: CASSYLGGLKGVRKEYGYTF.

This clonotype was seen many times. V is TRBV12-3 or TRBV12-4 and J is TRBJ2-2; 10 bases agree with TRBD1. V trimming: 8 bases; J trimming: 6 bases; junction bases outside the gene matches: 9. CDR3 length: 15 residues. CDR3 sequence (DNA): TGTGCCAGCGGACAGGGGGATGGTGTCGCCGGGGAGCTGTTTTTT. Amino acids: CASGQGDGVAGELFF.

This clonotype was seen repeatedly, ten times or more. The J gene is TRBJ2-5, the V gene TRBV6-2 or TRBV6-3; D gene uncertain. Germline V gene lookup returns CDR1 MNHEY and CDR2 SVGEGT. The CDR3 totals 11 residues. The ends were cut back, 5 bases at V and 9 bases at J, with 10 bases in the middle. CDR3 region: CASSNSRAQYF. CDR3 nucleotide sequence: TGTGCCAGCAGTAATTCTAGGGCCCAGTACTTC.

Many counts were recorded for this clonotype. The chain uses TRBV7-2 and TRBJ2-3, with 8 bases matching TRBD2. CDR1 is SGHTA, CDR2 FQGNSA, per germline. Trimming removed 1 base from V and 0 bases from J; junction bases left unmatched: 3. The CDR3 has 16 residues. CDR3 amino acids: CASSLVGGRSTDTQYF. CDR3 nucleotide sequence: TGTGCCAGCAGCTTAGTCGGCGGGAGGAGCACAGATACGCAGTATTTT. The variable domain in full, completed from reference TRBV7-2 and TRBJ2-3, reads GAGVSQSPSNKVTEKGKDVELRCDPISGHTALYWYRQSLGQGLEFLIYFQGNSAPDKSGLPSDRFSAERTGGSVSTLTIQRTQQEDSAVYLCASSLVGGRSTDTQYFGPGTRLTVL.

This clonotype has at least ten counts. The rearrangement uses TRBV12-3 or TRBV12-4 and TRBJ2-1; 7 bases align to TRBD2. The CDR3 contains 15 residues. Trimming took 1 base from V and 4 from J; bases not matched to a gene: 4. The CDR3: CASSLGGGPYNEQFF. The CDR3 DNA follows: TGTGCCAGCAGTTTAGGGGGAGGGCCTTACAATGAGCAGTTCTTC.